The clone carrying this T cell receptor beta chain occurred a few times. The data are from a study of cytomegalovirus exposure and HLA in healthy donors. There are 14 residues in the CDR3. V was clipped by 4 bases and J by 3 bases; unmatched bases: 5. CDR1 SGHTS and CDR2 YDEGEE come from the germline V gene. Generated by immunoSEQ multiplex PCR, the TCRdb table keeps only in-frame clones and is missing some. The repertoire holds some 340,000 clones, with around 90% as singletons. The specimen sequenced was PBMCs. The source of this sequence is a woman in her 30s in good health and CMV-seropositive. This rearrangement joins TRBV5-8 to TRBJ2-3; 7 nucleotides agree with TRBD2. The CDR3 reads CASSVTGRTDTQYF. The CDR3 DNA follows: TGTGCCAGCAGCGTGACCGGGAGGACAGATACGCAGTATTTT.